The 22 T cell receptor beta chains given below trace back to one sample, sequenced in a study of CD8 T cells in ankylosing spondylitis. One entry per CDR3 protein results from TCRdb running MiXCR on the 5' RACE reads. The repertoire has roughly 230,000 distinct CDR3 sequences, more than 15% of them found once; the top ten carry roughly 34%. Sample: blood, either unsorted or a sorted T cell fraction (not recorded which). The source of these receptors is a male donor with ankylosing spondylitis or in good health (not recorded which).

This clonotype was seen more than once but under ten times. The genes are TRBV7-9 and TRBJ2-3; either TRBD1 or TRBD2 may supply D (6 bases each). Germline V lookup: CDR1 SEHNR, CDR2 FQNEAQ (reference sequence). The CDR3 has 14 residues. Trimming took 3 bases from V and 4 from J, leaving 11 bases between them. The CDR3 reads CASSLDRGADTQYF. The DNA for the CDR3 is TGTGCCAGCAGCTTGGATAGGGGGGCAGATACGCAGTATTTT.

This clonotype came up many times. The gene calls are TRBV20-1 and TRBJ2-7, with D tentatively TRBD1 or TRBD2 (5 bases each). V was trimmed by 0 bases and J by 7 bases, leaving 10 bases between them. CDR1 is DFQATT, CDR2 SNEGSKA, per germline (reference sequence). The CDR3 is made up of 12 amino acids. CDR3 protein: CSARDEGREQYF. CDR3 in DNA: TGCAGTGCTAGAGATGAGGGACGGGAGCAGTACTTC.

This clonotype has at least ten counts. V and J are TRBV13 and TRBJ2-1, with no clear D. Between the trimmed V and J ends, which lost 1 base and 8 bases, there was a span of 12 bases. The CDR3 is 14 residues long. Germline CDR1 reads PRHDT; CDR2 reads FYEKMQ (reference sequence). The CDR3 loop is CASSLDAMADEQFF. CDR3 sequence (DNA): TGTGCCAGCAGCTTAGATGCTATGGCGGATGAGCAGTTCTTC.

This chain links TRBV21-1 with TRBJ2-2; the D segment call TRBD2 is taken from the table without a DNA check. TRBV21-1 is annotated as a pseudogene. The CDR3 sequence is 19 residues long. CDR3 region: CASSKEALAGGLGTGELFF. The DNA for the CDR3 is TGTGCCAGCAGCAAAGAGGCACTAGCGGGAGGGCTCGGTACCGGGGAGCTGTTTTTT.

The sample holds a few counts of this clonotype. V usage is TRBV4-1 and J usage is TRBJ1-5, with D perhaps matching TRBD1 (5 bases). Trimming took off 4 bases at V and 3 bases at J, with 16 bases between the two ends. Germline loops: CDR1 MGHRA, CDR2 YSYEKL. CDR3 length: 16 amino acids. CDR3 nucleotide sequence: TGCGCCAGCAGCCCGACCGGGGGGGAATTCAATCAGCCCCAGCATTTT. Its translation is CASSPTGGEFNQPQHF.

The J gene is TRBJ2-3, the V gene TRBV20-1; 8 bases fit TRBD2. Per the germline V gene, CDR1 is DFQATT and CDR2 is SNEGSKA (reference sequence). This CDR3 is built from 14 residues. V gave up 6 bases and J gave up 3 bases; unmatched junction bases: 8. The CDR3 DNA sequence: TGCAGTGCCCCCCTAGCGGGCGGAACAGATACGCAGTATTTT. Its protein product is CSAPLAGGTDTQYF.

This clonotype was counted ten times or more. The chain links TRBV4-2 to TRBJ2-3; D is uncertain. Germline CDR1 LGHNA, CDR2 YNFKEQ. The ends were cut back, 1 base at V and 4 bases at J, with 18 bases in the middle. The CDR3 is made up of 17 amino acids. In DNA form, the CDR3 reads TGTGCCAGCAGCCAAGTTAATGGCTTTGTCTCCCCAGATACGCAGTATTTT. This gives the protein CASSQVNGFVSPDTQYF.

The DNA for the CDR3 is TGTGCCACCAGCGGGACCGGGGTCGAGCAGTACTTC. It translates to CATSGTGVEQYF. V gene TRBV15 combines with J gene TRBJ2-7; D possibly uses TRBD1 or TRBD2 (5 bases each). Germline-derived CDR1 and CDR2 are LNHNV and YYDKDF (reference sequence). The CDR3 sequence is 12 residues long. The ends were cut back, 5 bases at V and 6 bases at J, with 11 bases in the middle. The full variable domain, rest sourced from reference TRBV15 and TRBJ2-7, is DAMVIQNPRYQVTQFGKPVTLSCSQTLNHNVMYWYQQKSSQAPKLLFHYYDKDFNNEADTPDNFQSRRPNTSFCFLDIRSPGLGDTAMYLCATSGTGVEQYFGPGTRLTVT.

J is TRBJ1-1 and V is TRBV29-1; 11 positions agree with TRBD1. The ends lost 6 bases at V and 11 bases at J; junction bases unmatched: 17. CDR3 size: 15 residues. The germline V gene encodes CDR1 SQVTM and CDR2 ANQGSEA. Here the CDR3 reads CSVYWTGGPGLTAFF. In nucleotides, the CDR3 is TGCAGCGTCTATTGGACAGGGGGCCCCGGTTTGACGGCTTTCTTT.

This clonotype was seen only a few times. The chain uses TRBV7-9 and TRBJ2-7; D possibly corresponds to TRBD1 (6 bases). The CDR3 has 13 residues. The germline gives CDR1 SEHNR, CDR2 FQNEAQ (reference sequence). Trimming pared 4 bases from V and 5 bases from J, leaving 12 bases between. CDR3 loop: CASSYTGSDEQYF. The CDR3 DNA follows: TGTGCCAGCAGCTACACAGGGTCCGACGAGCAGTACTTC.

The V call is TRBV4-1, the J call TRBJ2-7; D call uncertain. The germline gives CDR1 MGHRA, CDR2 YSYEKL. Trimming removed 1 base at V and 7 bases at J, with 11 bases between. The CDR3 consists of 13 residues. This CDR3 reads CASSQVVMSEQYF. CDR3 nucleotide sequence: TGCGCCAGCAGCCAAGTAGTGATGTCAGAGCAGTACTTC.

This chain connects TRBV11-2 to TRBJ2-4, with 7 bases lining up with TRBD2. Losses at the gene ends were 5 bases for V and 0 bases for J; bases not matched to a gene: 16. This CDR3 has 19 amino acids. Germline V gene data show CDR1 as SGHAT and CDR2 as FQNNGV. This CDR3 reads CASSHRTREYDLAKNIQYF. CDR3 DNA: TGTGCCAGCAGCCACCGGACTAGGGAGTACGATCTAGCCAAAAACATTCAGTACTTC.

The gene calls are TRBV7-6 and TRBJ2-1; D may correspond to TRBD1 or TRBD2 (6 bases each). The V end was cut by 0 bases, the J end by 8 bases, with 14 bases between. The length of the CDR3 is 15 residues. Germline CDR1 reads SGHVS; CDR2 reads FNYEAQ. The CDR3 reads CASSLAADGGHEQFF. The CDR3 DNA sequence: TGTGCCAGCAGCTTAGCGGCGGATGGGGGGCATGAGCAGTTCTTC.

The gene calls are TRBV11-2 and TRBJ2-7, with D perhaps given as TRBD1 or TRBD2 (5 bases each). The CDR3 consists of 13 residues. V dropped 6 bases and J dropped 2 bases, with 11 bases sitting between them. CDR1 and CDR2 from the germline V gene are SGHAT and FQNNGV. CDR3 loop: CASSGGNAYEQYF. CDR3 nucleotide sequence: TGTGCCAGCAGTGGGGGAAATGCCTACGAGCAGTACTTC.

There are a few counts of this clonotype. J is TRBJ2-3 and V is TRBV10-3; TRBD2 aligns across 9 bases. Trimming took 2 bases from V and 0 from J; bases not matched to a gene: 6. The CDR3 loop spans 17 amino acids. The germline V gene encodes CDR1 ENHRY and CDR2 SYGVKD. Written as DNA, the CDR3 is TGTGCCATCAGTGAGGAGGGACTAGCAGCTAGCACAGATACGCAGTATTTT. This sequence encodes CAISEEGLAASTDTQYF.

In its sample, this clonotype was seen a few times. CDR3 in DNA: TGTGCCAGCAGTTATAATTCCCCGGGGGAGACCCAGTACTTC. Translation: CASSYNSPGETQYF. The rearrangement joins TRBV6-5 to TRBJ2-5, with a possible D match to TRBD2 (5 bases). V lost 3 bases and J 5 bases, leaving 13 bases between the germline ends. CDR1 is MNHEY and CDR2 is SVGAGI in the germline V gene. This CDR3 comprises 14 residues.

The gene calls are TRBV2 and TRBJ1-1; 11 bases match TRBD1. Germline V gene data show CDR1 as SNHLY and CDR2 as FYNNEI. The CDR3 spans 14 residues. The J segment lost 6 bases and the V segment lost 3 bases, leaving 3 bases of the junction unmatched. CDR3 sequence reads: CASSDGQGAAEAFF. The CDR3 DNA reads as TGTGCCAGCAGTGATGGACAGGGGGCGGCTGAAGCTTTCTTT.

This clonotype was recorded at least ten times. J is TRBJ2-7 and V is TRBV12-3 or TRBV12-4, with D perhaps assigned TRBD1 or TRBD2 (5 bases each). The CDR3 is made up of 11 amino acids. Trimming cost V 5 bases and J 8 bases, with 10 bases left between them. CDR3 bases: TGTGCCAGCAGTCCGGGACGTAAGCAGTACTTC. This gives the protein CASSPGRKQYF.

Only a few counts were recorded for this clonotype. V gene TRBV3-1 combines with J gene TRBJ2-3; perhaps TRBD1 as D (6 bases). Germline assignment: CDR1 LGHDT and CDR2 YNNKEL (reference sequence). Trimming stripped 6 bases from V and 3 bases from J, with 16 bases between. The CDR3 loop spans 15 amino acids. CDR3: CASSHRDPLTDTQYF. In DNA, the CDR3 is TGTGCCAGCAGTCACAGGGACCCCCTGACAGATACGCAGTATTTT.

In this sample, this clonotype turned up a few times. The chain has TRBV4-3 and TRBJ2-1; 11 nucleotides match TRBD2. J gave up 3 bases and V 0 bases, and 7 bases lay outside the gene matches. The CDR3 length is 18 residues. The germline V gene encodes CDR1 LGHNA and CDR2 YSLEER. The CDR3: CASSQDVAGGPYYNEQFF. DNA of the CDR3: TGCGCCAGCAGCCAAGACGTAGCGGGAGGGCCTTACTACAATGAGCAGTTCTTC.

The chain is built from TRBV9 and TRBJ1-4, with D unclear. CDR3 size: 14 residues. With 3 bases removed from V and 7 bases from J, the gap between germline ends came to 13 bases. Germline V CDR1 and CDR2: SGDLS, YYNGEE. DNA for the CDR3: TGTGCCAGCAGCGAAGAGGGTGCGGCTGAAAAACTGTTTTTT. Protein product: CASSEEGAAEKLFF.

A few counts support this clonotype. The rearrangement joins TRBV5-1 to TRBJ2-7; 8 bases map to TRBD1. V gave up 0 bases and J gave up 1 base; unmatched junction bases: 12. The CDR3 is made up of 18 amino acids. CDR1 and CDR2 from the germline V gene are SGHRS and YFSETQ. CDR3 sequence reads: CASSLVANVRDRSYEQYF. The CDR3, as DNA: TGCGCCAGCAGCTTGGTGGCTAACGTCCGGGACAGGTCCTACGAGCAGTACTTC.